This T cell receptor beta chain was identified during a study of patients and donors after allogeneic stem cell transplantation (TCRdb year 2020). The library came from RT-PCR. Sequenced using a NextSeq 550. Using fastp at Q25 and MiXCR, TCRdb reprocessed the public reads and kept productive beta chains. Rows with one shared CDR3 protein collapse into an entry with the most common genes and DNA. This sample gives around 3,000 distinct CDR3 sequences in total; about 4.9% of them show up just once. The top ten hold about 16% of the sample. Details on this clonotype: Its cognate antigen has yet to be identified. No quality values exist for individual bases; no much larger clone is one base distant.

Relative to germline, V is 4 bases shorter and J is 2 bases shorter, with 13 bases between their ends. The germline V gene gives CDR1 as SGHTA and CDR2 as FQGNSA. Measured from the cysteine to the phenylalanine, the CDR3 is 15 residues long. Of the read, only the CDR3 DNA is kept; its 45 bases are in frame from base 1. The receptor comes from a human donor who was either an allogeneic HSCT recipient or a stem cell or donor lymphocyte infusion donor (not recorded which). It is not recorded whose cells these are; they may come from a transplant donor. The chain was built from TRBV7-2 and TRBJ2-3; the D gene lacks a confident call. Specimen: blood, either unsorted or a sorted T cell fraction (not recorded which). The DNA is as follows: TGTGCCAGCAGCTCCCCCGGGCCAAACACAGATACGCAGTATTTT. Its coded protein is CASSSPGPNTDTQYF. Reference TRBV7-2 and TRBJ2-3 proteins supply the regions before and after the CDR3; the full variable domain is: GAGVSQSPSNKVTEKGKDVELRCDPISGHTALYWYRQSLGQGLEFLIYFQGNSAPDKSGLPSDRFSAERTGGSVSTLTIQRTQQEDSAVYLCASSSPGPNTDTQYFGPGTRLTVL.